These 28 T cell receptor beta chains were sequenced from one sample in a study of blood T cell repertoires in COVID-19 (dated by TCRdb to about 2020). The method behind the library was the immunoSEQ multiplex PCR assay. Here the immuneACCESS table is served through TCRdb, limited to in-frame sequences with V and J called. Missing clones are a known gap in these copies; in checked studies unresolved V genes cover under half, and the rest lacks a known reason. In all, the sample holds 20,000 to 30,000 clones, and 85% to 95% of those were seen once. The top ten clones comprise roughly 2% of the sample. Sequences were obtained from peripheral blood. The receptors come from a human donor in a cohort sampled during active COVID-19.

V usage is TRBV15 and J usage is TRBJ2-5; 9 bases fit TRBD1. Germline V gene data show CDR1 as LNHNV and CDR2 as YYDKDF (reference sequence). After removal of 1 base from V and 0 bases from J, the junction contained 9 bases not matched to a gene. The CDR3 totals 18 residues. The CDR3 region is CATSRARGQGPYQETQYF. CDR3 coding DNA: TGTGCCACCAGCAGAGCAAGAGGACAGGGGCCTTACCAAGAGACCCAGTACTTC.

CDR3 protein: CASSLGPGVGAKNIQYF. The CDR3 DNA is TGTGCCAGCAGCTTGGGGCCGGGGGTAGGAGCCAAAAACATTCAGTACTTC. The V gene is TRBV5-4, the J gene TRBJ2-4; TRBD2 is a possible D gene (6 bases). The V end was cut by 0 bases, the J end by 0 bases, with 13 bases between. Germline V gene lookup returns CDR1 SGHNT and CDR2 YYREEE (reference sequence). This CDR3 contains 17 residues.

The chain couples TRBV7-9 to TRBJ2-7, with 13 bases lining up with TRBD2. Germline V CDR1 and CDR2: SEHNR, FQNEAQ (reference sequence). The CDR3 is made up of 13 amino acids. The V gene end was trimmed by 9 bases and the J gene end by 4 bases; junction bases not matched to a gene: 3. The CDR3: CASRTSGSYEQYF. As DNA, the CDR3 is TGTGCCAGTCGGACTAGCGGGAGTTACGAGCAGTACTTC.

The chain combines TRBV28 with TRBJ2-3; D may be TRBD1 (6 bases). CDR3 length: 17 residues. The V gene lost 2 bases and the J gene lost 2 bases, with 17 bases spanning the gap. CDR1 MDHEN and CDR2 SYDVKM come from the germline V gene. The CDR3 region is CASSLGGMGALTDTQYF. The CDR3 nucleotides read TGTGCCAGCAGTTTAGGGGGAATGGGGGCCCTCACAGATACGCAGTATTTT.

This clone was detected a few times. The DNA of the CDR3 is TGCAGCGTTGGGGGACAGGGGGACCAAAATGAGAAGTATTTT. Translating it yields CSVGGQGDQNEKYF. The rearrangement uses TRBV29-1 and TRBJ2-3, with 11 bases matching TRBD1. Germline lookup yields CDR1 SQVTM and CDR2 ANQGSEA. The CDR3 is 14 residues long. The V gene end was trimmed by 4 bases and the J gene end by 13 bases; junction bases not matched to a gene: 13.

The rearrangement uses TRBV5-5 and TRBJ2-1; TRBD2 matches 10 bases. The CDR3 runs 15 residues. Germline assignment: CDR1 SGHKS and CDR2 YYEKEE (reference sequence). V was clipped by 4 bases and J by 4 bases; unmatched bases: 5. Written as DNA, the CDR3 is TGTGCCAGCAGCGTGCTAGCGGGGGCGTACAATGAGCAGTTCTTC. Protein: CASSVLAGAYNEQFF.

The chain has TRBV29-1 and TRBJ2-3; 10 positions match TRBD2. Per the germline V gene, CDR1 is SQVTM and CDR2 is ANQGSEA. This CDR3 region has 15 residues. J lost 6 bases, V lost 2 bases, and 8 bases had no gene match. This chain's CDR3 is CSVESPSGSPDTQYF. Written as DNA, the CDR3 is TGCAGCGTTGAATCCCCTAGCGGGAGTCCCGATACGCAGTATTTT.

The J gene is TRBJ1-3, the V gene TRBV19, with 7 bases identical to TRBD1. Germline loops: CDR1 LNHDA, CDR2 SQIVND (reference sequence). The CDR3 is 17 residues long. Trimming took 1 base from V and 4 from J; bases not matched to a gene: 10. CDR3 bases: TGTGCCAGTAGTATAGGCTTAACAGGGGACTTCGGAAACACCATATATTTT. Translated: CASSIGLTGDFGNTIYF.

This clone occurred once. V is TRBV5-1 and J is TRBJ1-1; D call uncertain. The CDR3 length is 16 residues. The V end was cut by 5 bases, the J end by 0 bases, with 17 bases between. Germline V gene lookup returns CDR1 SGHRS and CDR2 YFSETQ. The DNA of the CDR3 is TGCGCCAGCAGGGAAAGTGGAGGCCTCATGAACACTGAAGCTTTCTTT. The encoded protein is CASRESGGLMNTEAFF.

The gene calls are TRBV11-2 and TRBJ2-3; 7 bases are shared with TRBD2. V shed 0 bases, J shed 7 bases, and the junction held 4 bases outside the gene matches. This CDR3 has 14 residues. From germline, CDR1 is SGHAT and CDR2 FQNNGV. For the CDR3, the DNA is TGTGCCAGCAGCTTAGAGCCGGGAGGAAATACGCAGTATTTT. Translated: CASSLEPGGNTQYF.

The rearrangement joins TRBV14 to TRBJ2-5; 10 bases are shared with TRBD2. V was clipped by 3 bases and J by 5 bases; unmatched bases: 9. In germline, CDR1 is SGHDN, CDR2 FVKESK. The CDR3 is 16 amino acids. CDR3 sequence (DNA): TGTGCCAGCAGCCACGAGCGGGGGGGCCTCGGGGAGACCCAGTACTTC. This codes for CASSHERGGLGETQYF.

The chain carries TRBV12-3 or TRBV12-4 and TRBJ1-1, with D possibly matching TRBD1 (6 bases). This CDR3 comprises 12 residues. V lost 2 bases and J 11 bases, leaving 12 bases between the germline ends. The CDR3 loop is CASSLLQGRAFF. The CDR3 coding sequence is TGTGCCAGCAGTTTACTTCAGGGGCGGGCTTTCTTT.

The chain has TRBV5-4 and TRBJ2-1; D is possibly TRBD1 (5 bases). Trimming removed 2 bases from V and 6 bases from J, with 9 bases in between. The CDR3 is made up of 13 amino acids. The V gene's germline CDR1 is SGHNT and CDR2 YYREEE (reference sequence). The DNA for the CDR3 is TGTGCCAGCAGCTTTACTCAGGGCAATGAGCAGTTCTTC. This gives the protein CASSFTQGNEQFF.

This clone was seen once. The CDR3: CASSLRDTQYF. As DNA, the CDR3 is TGTGCCAGCAGTTTACGGGATACGCAGTATTTT. J is TRBJ2-3 and V is TRBV27; D remains unclear. The germline V gene has CDR1 MNHEY and CDR2 SMNVEV (reference sequence). V lost 2 bases, J lost 6 bases, and 3 bases lay in between. The CDR3 runs 11 residues.

V usage is TRBV19 and J usage is TRBJ2-5; D uncertain. The CDR3 is 14 amino acids. Trimming took off 6 bases at V and 3 bases at J, with 14 bases between the two ends. The germline gives CDR1 LNHDA, CDR2 SQIVND (reference sequence). DNA of the CDR3: TGTGCCAGTAGCTCTCGACGGGTCGAAGAGACCCAGTACTTC. It specifies CASSSRRVEETQYF.

This clone was counted once. This sequence joins TRBV18 and TRBJ2-5, with 7 bases fitting TRBD1. This CDR3 is 14 amino acids long. CDR1 and CDR2 from the germline V gene are KGHSH and LQKENI. The V segment lost 5 bases and the J segment 3 bases; nucleotides outside the gene matches: 6. The DNA for the CDR3 is TGTGCCAGCTCAGCCTCGACAGGGAAAGAGACCCAGTACTTC. Amino acids: CASSASTGKETQYF.

V usage is TRBV10-3 and J usage is TRBJ1-2, with D perhaps matching TRBD1 (5 bases). Germline-derived CDR1 and CDR2 are ENHRY and SYGVKD. The CDR3 extends over 12 amino acids. V lost 6 bases, J lost 1 base, and 6 bases lay in between. DNA of the CDR3: TGTGCCATCAGAGACAGTAACTATGGCTACACCTTC. It encodes CAIRDSNYGYTF.

Only one count was recorded for this clone. CDR3 protein: CASSPQGADYGYTF. DNA for the CDR3: TGTGCCAGCTCACCACAGGGGGCTGACTATGGCTACACCTTC. This chain uses TRBV18 with TRBJ1-2; 7 bases fit TRBD1. This CDR3 contains 14 residues. The V gene end was trimmed by 1 base and the J gene end by 3 bases; junction bases not matched to a gene: 2. Germline V gene data show CDR1 as KGHSH and CDR2 as LQKENI.

In its sample, this clone was seen once. The rearrangement joins TRBV24-1 to TRBJ2-1; 12 positions match TRBD2. Germline CDR1 reads KGHDR; CDR2 reads SFDVKD. The CDR3 has 16 amino acids. Unmatched junction bases numbered 6, after V lost 4 bases and J lost 6 bases. The CDR3 protein is CATSEHRTSGINEQFF. Written as DNA, the CDR3 is TGTGCCACCAGTGAACACAGGACTAGCGGGATCAATGAGCAGTTCTTC.

The chain uses TRBV10-3 and TRBJ1-6; tentatively, D is TRBD1 (5 bases). The CDR3 has 14 amino acids. Trimming stripped 4 bases from V and 9 bases from J, with 13 bases between. CDR1 is ENHRY and CDR2 is SYGVKD in the germline V gene. The CDR3 nucleotides are TGTGCCATCAGTGTCGGGGGTGGAGGTTCACCCCTCCACTTT. Translating gives CAISVGGGGSPLHF.

The gene calls are TRBV5-1 and TRBJ2-1; 9 positions agree with TRBD2. CDR3 length: 15 amino acids. Germline CDR1 is SGHRS and CDR2 is YFSETQ. The J segment lost 7 bases and the V segment lost 4 bases, leaving 9 bases of the junction unmatched. The CDR3 sequence is CASSVYGGGENEQFF. For the CDR3, the DNA is TGCGCCAGCAGCGTTTATGGCGGGGGGGAAAATGAGCAGTTCTTC.

The rearrangement joins TRBV5-6 to TRBJ2-2; the D gene is possibly TRBD2 (6 bases). The V gene lost 0 bases and the J gene lost 7 bases, with 16 bases spanning the gap. The CDR3 contains 16 residues. Germline V gene data show CDR1 as SGHDT and CDR2 as YYEEEE. The CDR3 reads CASSLAGAGKHGELFF. Written as DNA, the CDR3 is TGTGCCAGCAGCTTGGCCGGGGCGGGAAAGCACGGGGAGCTGTTTTTT.

The V and J genes are TRBV28 and TRBJ2-3; no reliable D call. V lost 2 bases and J 7 bases, leaving 7 bases between the germline ends. The germline V gene has CDR1 MDHEN and CDR2 SYDVKM. CDR3 size: 12 residues. The CDR3 bases are TGTGCCAGCAGTTTAAGAGAGTATACGCAGTATTTT. Residues: CASSLREYTQYF.

The chain combines TRBV5-4 with TRBJ2-7; D gene uncertain. V was cut by 4 bases and J by 0 bases, with 8 bases left in between. Germline V gene lookup returns CDR1 SGHNT and CDR2 YYREEE (reference sequence). This CDR3 comprises 13 residues. CDR3 DNA: TGTGCCAGCAGCGGGCCGGACTCCTACGAGCAGTACTTC. It specifies CASSGPDSYEQYF.

The chain joins TRBV29-1 to TRBJ1-4; the D is unclear. The CDR3 sequence is 11 residues long. Germline CDR1 and CDR2: SQVTM and ANQGSEA. Trimming took off 6 bases at V and 8 bases at J, with 10 bases between the two ends. The chain's CDR3 is CSVHSGEKLFF. The DNA of the CDR3 is TGCAGCGTCCATAGCGGGGAAAAACTGTTTTTT.

V usage is TRBV6-2 or TRBV6-3 and J usage is TRBJ1-5; 9 bases line up with TRBD1. The germline V gene encodes CDR1 MNHEY and CDR2 SVGEGT. The CDR3 spans 16 residues. Trimming cost V 5 bases and J 2 bases; bases outside gene matches: 7. The CDR3 bases are TGTGCCAGCAGTCCACTGGACAGGGGAGGCAATCAGCCCCAGCATTTT. Translating gives CASSPLDRGGNQPQHF.

This sequence joins TRBV7-3 and TRBJ1-6; 9 nucleotides match TRBD1. This CDR3 has 14 amino acids. Looked up from germline, CDR1 is SGHTA and CDR2 is FQGTGA. V shed 2 bases and J 7 bases; nucleotides not matched to a gene: 0. CDR3 sequence: CASSLGTGNSPLHF. The CDR3 DNA is TGTGCCAGCAGCTTAGGGACAGGGAATTCACCCCTCCACTTT. The full variable domain, rest sourced from reference TRBV7-3 and TRBJ1-6, is GAGVSQTPSNKVTEKGKYVELRCDPISGHTALYWYRQSLGQGPEFLIYFQGTGAADDSGLPNDRFFAVRPEGSVSTLKIQRTERGDSAVYLCASSLGTGNSPLHFGNGTRLTVT.

The V and J genes are TRBV7-9 and TRBJ2-7, with 7 bases identical to TRBD1. The CDR3 consists of 16 residues. Germline loops: CDR1 SEHNR, CDR2 FQNEAQ (reference sequence). V was clipped by 3 bases and J by 0 bases; unmatched bases: 8. For the CDR3, the DNA is TGTGCCAGCAGCTTTACCGGGACAGAACCCTCCTACGAGCAGTACTTC. Translation gives CASSFTGTEPSYEQYF.